This TCR beta chain was sequenced for a study of T-cell memory formation after mild COVID-19 (dated by TCRdb to 2020 to 2022). At the level of the whole study: Most TCR sequence clusters were specific to one of the two donors. Longitudinal TCRalpha and TCRbeta repertoire sequencing tracked T-cell clones expanding and contracting after mild COVID-19 in two donors. The cohort comprised two young, previously healthy adult volunteers, one female and one male. Findings and caveats that apply to the study as a whole: From day 15 to 85, contracting clones showed balanced CD4/CD8 phenotypes, whereas a second wave of clones that expanded from day 15 to 37 leaned towards CD4+. Only two mild cases were covered by the study, and larger cohorts that include severe cases with pre-infection samples were considered necessary. SARS-CoV-2 specificity was not confirmed for the second-wave clones peaking on day 37. Contracting CD4+ clones turned up mainly in the CM and EM memory subsets, whereas EMRA was where CD8+ clones were enriched. Some responding clones were detected in pre-infection memory, which suggested that pre-existing cross-reactive memory T cells had joined the SARS-CoV-2 response.

Ficoll-Paque density gradient centrifugation was used to isolate PBMCs. This clonotype was seen a handful of times. Its recognized antigen is unknown. Base quality data are lacking; no much larger clone is found one base away. Taken from cysteine to phenylalanine, the CDR3 has 18 residues. The only DNA kept is the CDR3, 54 bases in frame from the first base. Based on the germline V gene (reference sequence), the CDR1 and CDR2 sequences are LGHDT and YNNKEL. At the junction V is shortened by 0 bases and J by 5 bases, with 21 bases in between. The data were produced on an Illumina NovaSeq 6000. cDNA libraries for TCRalpha and TCRbeta were prepared by 5'RACE using constant-segment primers, with sample barcodes and unique molecular identifiers added. Trizol reagent was used to extract RNA from every sample. Library amplification was performed in two PCR steps, and a second sample barcode and Illumina TruSeq adapters were introduced in the second step. Libraries were sequenced on an Illumina NovaSeq with 2 x 150 bp paired-end reads. On the authors' methods: The reads were demultiplexed and collapsed into UMI-guided consensus sequences using migec v1.2.7. With mixcr v2.1.11, UMI consensuses were aligned to TRA and TRB V and J templates and assembled into clonotypes. Expanded or contracted clonotypes were those called significant by both edgeR and NoisET, with noise models trained on biological replicates. For edgeR calls, a false discovery rate-adjusted p below 0.01 and a log2 fold-change threshold of 1 were applied. PCA with hierarchical clustering of max-normalized trajectories of the 1000 most abundant clonotypes was used as exploratory dynamics analysis. Separately sequenced CD4+ and CD8+ repertoires were used to assign the CD4 or CD8 phenotype of responding clones. Using fastp trimming at Q25 and MiXCR clonotype assembly, TCRdb reanalyzed the public sequencing data and kept in-frame beta chains. Rows merge per CDR3 protein into single entries with the most common DNA and genes. TCRdb's processing, not the authors' own work, is the source of the V and J calls. Counted in this sample were fewer than 350,000 distinct CDR3 sequences; roughly 15% of them appeared once. The top ten hold about 20% of the sample.

The chain is encoded by TRBV3-1 joined to TRBJ2-3, and perhaps TRBD1 as D gene, on 6 matching bases. Sequenced: PBMCs or a T cell subset sorted from them (not recorded which). The sequence derives from a man younger than 35 who had mild COVID-19 (a few samples of this study predate the infection). The sample titles of this study are shuffled in the database, so cell type and time point are left out; the donor was told from shared clones. The CDR3 region reads CASSQEGEWTEDRDTQYF. DNA sequence: TGTGCCAGCAGCCAAGAGGGGGAGTGGACAGAGGATCGAGATACGCAGTATTTT.